These T cell receptor beta chains were read from a single sample in a study of STAT3 mutations in large granular lymphocyte leukemia. Here immunoSEQ multiplex PCR was the method, and the copy in TCRdb shows in-frame clones only, minus some. The sample gives about 6,000 clones, roughly 34% of which show up once; 15% to 20% is in the top ten. Sequenced: peripheral blood mononuclear cells. Receptors were obtained from a woman in her thirties or forties with T-cell large granular lymphocyte leukemia. Some clones in this sample may be carry-over from other donors' samples. The CDR3 runs from the conserved cysteine through the conserved F or W. A D gene is named only where the DNA matches it firmly. For some rows the clone size is stated as once, few or many, or as a class when expanded; others skip it.

D	length	V	J	size	DNA	CDR3
TRBD1	13	TRBV19	TRBJ1-2	-	TGTGCCAGTAGTGGACCTGACAGGGTTCCTGGGACCTTC	CASSGPDRVPGTF
TRBD2	16	TRBV4-1	TRBJ2-1	-	TGCGCCAGCAGCCCAGGGAGCGGGGGGGTTTACAATGAGCAGTTCTTC	CASSPGSGGVYNEQFF
-	13	TRBV30	TRBJ2-1	few	TGTGCCTGGAGTACATCCACCTACAATGAGCAGTTCTTC	CAWSTSTYNEQFF
-	13	TRBV7-9	TRBJ1-1	few	TGTGCCAGCAGCTTACTAGGGGACACTGAAGCTTTCTTT	CASSLLGDTEAFF
-	11	TRBV29-1	TRBJ2-1	-	TGCAGCGTTGAAGCAGAGACTGAGCAGTTCTTC	CSVEAETEQFF
-	12	TRBV14	TRBJ2-5	-	TGTGCCAGCAGCCTTCTGGAGGGACCTTTGTACTTC	CASSLLEGPLYF
-	15	TRBV28	TRBJ1-4	-	TGTGCCTGTGGGGGCGGGGGGTGGACTAATGAAAAACTGTTTTTT	CACGGGGWTNEKLFF
TRBD1	14	TRBV28	TRBJ1-1	-	TGTGCCAGCAGTTCCACAGGGGGCAGAACTGAAGCTTTCTTT	CASSSTGGRTEAFF
-	14	TRBV5-4	TRBJ2-6	few	TGTGCCAGCAGCGTCCGGGACAGGGCCAACGTCCTGACTTTC	CASSVRDRANVLTF
TRBD2	14	TRBV4-3	TRBJ2-7	few	TGCGCCAGCAGCCAAGAGACTAGCGGCTACGAGCAGTACTTC	CASSQETSGYEQYF
-	14	TRBV4-3	TRBJ2-7	-	TGCGCCAGCAGCCAAGACAGGGGCGACTACGAGCAGTACTTC	CASSQDRGDYEQYF
TRBD2	14	TRBV11-2	TRBJ2-1	-	TGTGCCAGCAGCTTAGCCATTAGCGGGACTGAGCAGTTCTTC	CASSLAISGTEQFF
-	14	TRBV4-2	TRBJ1-5	-	TGTGCCAGCAGCCAAGGAGGAACCAATCAGCCCCAGCATTTT	CASSQGGTNQPQHF
-	13	TRBV4-1	TRBJ2-1	-	TGCGCCAGCAGCCCGCGACCTGGGGGTGAGCAGTTCTTC	CASSPRPGGEQFF
TRBD2	15	TRBV13	TRBJ2-1	few	TGTGCCAGCAGCCTTAGCGGGAGCTCCTACAATGAGCAGTTCTTC	CASSLSGSSYNEQFF
TRBD1	14	TRBV19	TRBJ1-5	few	TGTGCCATCCCCGGGACAGGGTCTATTCAGCCCCAGCATTTT	CAIPGTGSIQPQHF
-	11	TRBV5-6	TRBJ1-3	-	TGTGCCAGCAGCTTAGGGGACACCATATATTTT	CASSLGDTIYF
-	19	TRBV1	TRBJ2-1	-	TGCACCAGCAGCCAAGAGGGGACTAGCGGGAGAAAGGGGAGCAATGAGCAGTTCTTC	CTSSQEGTSGRKGSNEQFF
TRBD2	18	TRBV2	TRBJ2-1	few	TGTGCCAGCAGTGAAGCGTCGGGTGCTAGCGGGGTATACAATGAGCAGTTCTTC	CASSEASGASGVYNEQFF
TRBD2	16	TRBV28	TRBJ2-7	few	TGTGCCAGCAGCCTTCTAAGGACTAGCGGGGGGTACGAGCAGTACTTC	CASSLLRTSGGYEQYF
-	12	TRBV9	TRBJ2-7	-	TGTGCCAGCGGCTCACAGGGTTACGAGCAGTACTTC	CASGSQGYEQYF
-	11	TRBV20-1	TRBJ1-2	-	TGCAGTGCCCTCGTCACTCTGGGCTACACCTTC	CSALVTLGYTF
-	15	TRBV5-8	TRBJ2-6	-	TGTGCCAGCAGCTTGGGCCCTTCTGGGGCCAACGTCCTGACTTTC	CASSLGPSGANVLTF
TRBD1	14	TRBV4-3	TRBJ2-1	-	TGCGCCAGCAGCCCCTGGACAGGGACGAATGAGCAGTTCTTC	CASSPWTGTNEQFF
TRBD2	17	TRBV15	TRBJ2-5	-	TGTGCCACCAGCAGAACCCCAAGGGCGGGGGGGCTTGAGACCCAGTACTTC	CATSRTPRAGGLETQYF
-	13	TRBV5-1	TRBJ1-1	-	TGCGCCAGCAGCTTGGAATGGGGAACTGAAGCTTTCTTT	CASSLEWGTEAFF
-	16	TRBV28	TRBJ1-1	few	TGTGCCAGCAGTTTGCCATCGGGACATCCGAACACTGAAGCTTTCTTT	CASSLPSGHPNTEAFF
-	13	TRBV19	TRBJ2-2	medium-sized	TGTGCCAGTAGTATGGGAAGGACCGGGGAGCTGTTTTTT	CASSMGRTGELFF
-	13	TRBV2	TRBJ1-2	-	TGTGCCAGCAGTGAGGTGCAGAACTATGGCTACACCTTC	CASSEVQNYGYTF
-	18	TRBV4-1	TRBJ2-7	-	TGCGCCAGCAGCCCCGTCGTCGGAGGGATCACGGGGACCTACGAGCAGTACTTC	CASSPVVGGITGTYEQYF
-	13	TRBV7-9	TRBJ2-7	few	TGTGCCAGCAGCTTCGACAAGTCCTACGAGCAGTACTTC	CASSFDKSYEQYF
-	13	TRBV18	TRBJ1-4	few	TGTGCCAGCTCACGTTACAGTAATGAAAAACTGTTTTTT	CASSRYSNEKLFF
-	14	TRBV5-1	TRBJ2-5	few	TGCGCCAGCAGCCACGGCGGGAACCAAGAGACCCAGTACTTC	CASSHGGNQETQYF
-	12	TRBV5-6	TRBJ2-1	-	TGTGCCAGCAGCGGACAGTGGAATGAGCAGTTCTTC	CASSGQWNEQFF
-	14	TRBV19	TRBJ1-2	few	TGTGCCAGTAGTATAGATTCGGAGTTCTATGGCTACACCTTC	CASSIDSEFYGYTF
-	15	TRBV6-1	TRBJ2-1	few	TGTGCCAGCAGTGGGGGCGGGGAACCTTACAATGAGCAGTTCTTC	CASSGGGEPYNEQFF
-	13	TRBV10-2	TRBJ2-7	few	TGCGCCAGCAGCGCGCCTCGGCCCTACGAGCAGTACTTC	CASSAPRPYEQYF
-	15	TRBV5-1	TRBJ2-1	-	TGCGCCAGCAGCGGGATGGACTGGCAAGACAATGAGCAGTTCTTC	CASSGMDWQDNEQFF
-	13	TRBV9	TRBJ1-2	few	TGTGCCAGCAGCCTCGGAGGAGGGGGTGGCTACACCTTC	CASSLGGGGGYTF
-	19	TRBV5-5	TRBJ1-5	-	TGTGCCAGCAGCCCACTGGGGAGCAGCGGGGGAAGAAAAAATCAGCCCCAGCATTTT	CASSPLGSSGGRKNQPQHF
TRBD1	14	TRBV5-6	TRBJ2-5	few	TGTGCCAGCAGCTCGCGACAGGGCCGAGAGACCCAGTACTTC	CASSSRQGRETQYF
-	17	TRBV29-1	TRBJ1-4	-	TGCAGCGTTCAAACAAAAGGGTGGGGACTCCTTAATGAAAAACTGTTTTTT	CSVQTKGWGLLNEKLFF
TRBD1	15	TRBV4-1	TRBJ2-7	few	TGCGCCAGCAGCCTCGACAGGGACCACTCCTACGAGCAGTACTTC	CASSLDRDHSYEQYF
TRBD1	13	TRBV12-5	TRBJ1-1	-	TGTGCTAGTGGTTTGGTAGGGGACAGGGACGCTTTCTTT	CASGLVGDRDAFF
-	15	TRBV18	TRBJ1-5	-	TGTGCCAGCTCACCCGTTGCGGGAGGAAATCAGCCCCAGCATTTT	CASSPVAGGNQPQHF
-	15	TRBV7-9	TRBJ2-2	-	TGTGCCAGCAGCCGCCCAGGACTAAACACCGGGGAGCTGTTTTTT	CASSRPGLNTGELFF
-	14	TRBV6-5	TRBJ2-7	-	TGTGCCAGCAGTTACTCGAACAGGATCTACGAGCAGTACTTC	CASSYSNRIYEQYF
-	14	TRBV5-6	TRBJ1-1	-	TGTGCCAGCAGCTCAGGACGGTCCTGGACTGAAGCTTTCTTT	CASSSGRSWTEAFF